These T cell receptor beta chains were read from a single sample in a study of T cells expressing NK-cell markers. TCRdb reprocessed the 5' RACE reads and stores each CDR3 protein as one record, lacking DNA. This table lists roughly 420,000 distinct CDR3 sequences. Sequencing input: blood T cells: a sorted CD56 or NKG2C T cell subset, CD4+ or CD8+ T cells, or bulk PBMC T cells (not recorded which). These receptor sequences come from a woman aged 18-69 years in good health. Both conserved end residues are part of each CDR3.

V: TRBV7-2; J: TRBJ2-7; CDR3: CASSLGGLAPRQYF
V: TRBV19; J: TRBJ1-1; CDR3: CASSIRQTEAFF
V: TRBV5-1; J: TRBJ2-2; CDR3: CASSFLDTGELFF
V: TRBV24-1; J: TRBJ2-1; CDR3: CATRGLAGEQFF
V: TRBV5-1; J: TRBJ2-1; CDR3: CASSGQGAHNEQFF
V: TRBV21-1; J: TRBJ2-1; CDR3: CASSKPEFNEQFF
V: TRBV12-3/TRBV12-4; J: TRBJ1-5; CDR3: CASSLALGGFSNQPQHF
V: TRBV6-6; J: TRBJ1-6; CDR3: CASRPHGDSPLHF
V: TRBV28; J: TRBJ1-2; CDR3: CAGAETANYGYTF
V: TRBV9; J: TRBJ2-1; CDR3: CASSVSGGITYNEQFF
V: TRBV25-1; J: TRBJ2-1; CDR3: CASSDPSGSRSPLQFF
V: TRBV11-2; J: TRBJ2-7; CDR3: CASSFGRAYEQYF
V: TRBV10-3; J: TRBJ2-5; CDR3: CAISLTNGETQYF
V: TRBV11-2; J: TRBJ2-3; CDR3: CASSPRTRVLVTDTQYF
V: TRBV5-1; J: TRBJ1-2; CDR3: CASSPVLGAAYGYTF
V: TRBV28; J: TRBJ2-2; CDR3: CASRTGTANTGELFF
V: TRBV29-1; J: TRBJ1-2; CDR3: CSASDGDYGYTF
V: TRBV18; J: TRBJ2-3; CDR3: CASSPPVGERDTQYF
V: TRBV29-1; J: TRBJ2-7; CDR3: CSGGDNSYEQYF
V: TRBV7-2; J: TRBJ2-7; CDR3: CASSLVGGVNEQYF
V: TRBV5-1; J: TRBJ2-3; CDR3: CASSLESGTTDTQYF
V: TRBV12-3/TRBV12-4; J: TRBJ2-5; CDR3: CASSLAQATETQYF
V: TRBV25-1; J: TRBJ2-1; CDR3: CASRPSSGSYNEQFF
V: TRBV12-3/TRBV12-4; J: TRBJ1-5; CDR3: CASSPTDVYYSNQPQHF
V: TRBV19; J: TRBJ2-7; CDR3: CASSPGTLSYEQYF
V: TRBV2; J: TRBJ2-1; CDR3: CASKGTEGSYNEQFF
V: TRBV29-1; J: TRBJ1-1; CDR3: CSVEVTGTPLAAFF
V: TRBV12-3/TRBV12-4; J: TRBJ2-3; CDR3: CATRQGATDTQYF
V: TRBV29-1; J: TRBJ2-1; CDR3: CSVEPKFYNEQFF
V: TRBV2; J: TRBJ2-1; CDR3: CASSGLLGNEQFF
V: TRBV10-3; J: TRBJ2-3; CDR3: CAISETDRVLTDTQYF
V: TRBV3-1; J: TRBJ2-5; CDR3: CASSQVALRETQYF
V: TRBV5-4; J: TRBJ1-4; CDR3: CASSLAGTEPTNEKLFF
V: TRBV11-2; J: TRBJ2-3; CDR3: CASSTASGGGDTQYF
V: TRBV5-1; J: TRBJ2-7; CDR3: CASSLTPGTSGRAYEQYF
V: TRBV20-1; J: TRBJ2-3; CDR3: CSARADRGVTDTQYF